The 25 T cell receptor beta chains in this list originate from one sample, sequenced in a study of T cell repertoires in cytomegalovirus infection. Their antigens remain unidentified. TCRdb called the reads again in MiXCR, with one record for every CDR3 protein. The sample includes fewer than 130,000 distinct CDR3 sequences, under 45% of them seen just once. The source material was CD8+ T cells from cultured PBMCs, sampled from culture after CMV antigen stimulation. These receptors came from a human donor in good health (CMV status not recorded). Some clones in this sample may be carry-over from other donors' samples.

In its sample, this clonotype was seen a few times. The rearrangement joins TRBV28 to TRBJ2-4; D ambiguous. Germline CDR1 and CDR2: MDHEN and SYDVKM. The V gene lost 2 bases and the J gene lost 7 bases, with 6 bases spanning the gap. This CDR3 contains 12 residues. CDR3 protein: CASSLPGNIQYF. CDR3 nucleotide sequence: TGTGCCAGCAGTTTACCTGGGAACATTCAGTACTTC.

This clonotype was seen repeatedly, ten times or more. The chain joins TRBV20-1 to TRBJ2-1; TRBD2 aligns across 10 bases. Germline lookup yields CDR1 DFQATT and CDR2 SNEGSKA (reference sequence). With V trimmed by 0 bases and J by 8 bases, 10 bases remained unmatched. The CDR3 consists of 16 residues. The CDR3, as DNA: TGCAGTGCTAGAGACCCGTTAGCGGGGGGCCTCGATGAGCAGTTCTTC. This codes for CSARDPLAGGLDEQFF.

V usage is TRBV20-1 and J usage is TRBJ2-5; D is uncertain. This CDR3 region has 15 residues. V lost 0 bases to trimming and J lost 4 bases, with 15 bases between them. From germline, CDR1 is DFQATT and CDR2 SNEGSKA (reference sequence). CDR3 nucleotide sequence: TGCAGTGCTAGAGATCGCCCTTCCGCAACAGAGACCCAGTACTTC. This translates into CSARDRPSATETQYF.

This clonotype was counted between two and nine times. This sequence joins TRBV7-9 and TRBJ2-7, with 8 bases aligning to TRBD1. Trimming at V came to 1 base and at J to 4 bases, leaving 9 bases not matched to a gene. This CDR3 contains 16 residues. Per germline, CDR1 SEHNR and CDR2 FQNEAQ (reference sequence). DNA of the CDR3: TGTGCCAGCAGCTTAGGTTCAGGGGGCGCACTATACGAGCAGTACTTC. It encodes CASSLGSGGALYEQYF.

This rearrangement joins TRBV6-5 to TRBJ2-1, with 11 bases matching TRBD1. Germline V lookup: CDR1 MNHEY, CDR2 SVGAGI. The CDR3 extends over 14 amino acids. V trimming: 6 bases; J trimming: 12 bases; junction bases outside the gene matches: 10. CDR3 region: CASREPGQGVGQFF. Here the CDR3 DNA reads TGTGCCAGCAGAGAACCGGGACAGGGGGTGGGGCAGTTCTTC.

The sample holds many counts of this clonotype. The V and J genes are TRBV7-2 and TRBJ1-1; tentatively, D is TRBD1 (5 bases). Trimming cost V 2 bases and J 5 bases, with 27 bases left between them. The CDR3 runs to 19 residues. The germline CDR1 and CDR2 sequences are SGHTA and FQGNSA. CDR3: CASSLTLFPGNTKGTEAFF. For the CDR3, the DNA is TGTGCCAGCAGCTTAACGCTTTTTCCAGGGAACACCAAGGGGACTGAAGCTTTCTTT.

The chain combines TRBV20-1 with TRBJ2-7, with D perhaps TRBD1 or TRBD2 (5 bases each). This CDR3 is built from 15 residues. The ends were cut back, 0 bases at V and 2 bases at J, with 14 bases in the middle. Germline V CDR1 and CDR2: DFQATT, SNEGSKA (reference sequence). In DNA form, the CDR3 reads TGCAGTGCTAGAGAGTGGGCCGAGGGGACCTACGAGCAGTACTTC. This codes for CSAREWAEGTYEQYF.

V usage is TRBV5-4 and J usage is TRBJ2-3; TRBD1 matches 7 bases. From germline, CDR1 is SGHNT and CDR2 YYREEE (reference sequence). The CDR3 consists of 14 residues. V shed 2 bases, J shed 6 bases, and the junction held 6 bases outside the gene matches. The CDR3: CASSFLGGADTQYF. The CDR3 DNA reads as TGTGCCAGCAGCTTTTTAGGGGGCGCCGATACGCAGTATTTT.

The J gene is TRBJ1-5, the V gene TRBV27; tentatively, D is TRBD1 (6 bases). Germline V gives CDR1 MNHEY, CDR2 SMNVEV (reference sequence). V was trimmed by 2 bases and J by 4 bases, leaving 9 bases between them. The length of the CDR3 is 14 residues. CDR3 loop: CASSLQGTNQPQHF. In nucleotides, the CDR3 is TGTGCCAGCAGTTTACAGGGGACTAATCAGCCCCAGCATTTT.

In this sample, this clonotype turned up a few times. The chain recombines TRBV2 with TRBJ2-3; D remains ambiguous. The germline CDR1 and CDR2 sequences are SNHLY and FYNNEI. This CDR3 has 13 residues. V was trimmed by 1 base and J by 3 bases, leaving 5 bases between them. CDR3: CASSEVATDTQYF. CDR3 bases: TGTGCCAGCAGTGAAGTAGCAACAGATACGCAGTATTTT.

V usage is TRBV6-5 and J usage is TRBJ2-1; D gene ambiguous. V lost 0 bases and J lost 2, with 8 bases in between. Germline CDR1 reads MNHEY; CDR2 reads SVGAGI. The CDR3 has 15 residues. The CDR3 protein is CASSYSSDPYNEQFF. The CDR3 nucleotides read TGTGCCAGCAGTTACTCCTCTGATCCCTACAATGAGCAGTTCTTC.

The chain employs TRBV12-3 or TRBV12-4 and TRBJ2-3, with 7 positions matching TRBD2. Unmatched junction bases numbered 3, after V lost 3 bases and J lost 0 bases. There are 15 residues in the CDR3. The CDR3 nucleotides read TGTGCCAGCAGTTTTTGGGGGGGTAGCACAGATACGCAGTATTTT. Its protein is CASSFWGGSTDTQYF.

The gene calls are TRBV27 and TRBJ2-7; the D call may be TRBD1 or TRBD2 (5 bases each). CDR3 size: 15 residues. Germline V CDR1 and CDR2: MNHEY, SMNVEV (reference sequence). Trimming removed 5 bases from V and 1 base from J, with 15 bases in between. CDR3 in DNA: TGTGCCAGCAGTCCCACCCGGGACCTATCCTACGAGCAGTACTTC. It codes for CASSPTRDLSYEQYF.

This clonotype occurred a few times. This chain joins TRBV12-3 or TRBV12-4 and TRBJ1-4, with D tentatively TRBD1 (5 bases). The CDR3 is 14 amino acids. With 3 bases removed from V and 4 bases from J, the gap between germline ends came to 9 bases. The CDR3 protein is CASSFQGFNEKLFF. CDR3 sequence (DNA): TGTGCCAGCAGTTTCCAGGGCTTTAATGAAAAACTGTTTTTT.

This clonotype showed up just a few times. This chain uses TRBV12-3 or TRBV12-4 with TRBJ2-2; D gene uncertain. The ends were cut back, 3 bases at V and 7 bases at J, with 3 bases in the middle. The CDR3 has 11 residues. CDR3 sequence reads: CASSFSGELFF. As DNA, the CDR3 is TGTGCCAGCAGTTTTAGCGGGGAGCTGTTTTTT.

This clonotype was seen repeatedly, ten times or more. The CDR3: CASSQEAYNEAFF. CDR3 bases: TGTGCCAGCAGCCAAGAAGCCTACAATGAAGCTTTCTTT. The chain links TRBV3-1 to TRBJ1-1; D not resolved. Per germline, CDR1 LGHDT and CDR2 YNNKEL (reference sequence). Deletions cut 0 bases from V and 7 bases from J, with 9 bases between. This CDR3 spans 13 amino acids.

This sequence joins TRBV7-8 and TRBJ2-7; 8 nucleotides match TRBD1. V shed 0 bases, J shed 2 bases, and the junction held 6 bases outside the gene matches. The CDR3 is 16 amino acids. CDR1 is SGHVS, CDR2 FQNEAQ, per germline. CDR3 sequence: CASSLADREETYEQYF. The DNA of the CDR3 is TGTGCCAGCAGCTTAGCGGACAGGGAAGAAACCTACGAGCAGTACTTC. The whole variable domain, filled in from reference TRBV7-8 and TRBJ2-7, reads GAGVSQSPRYKVAKRGQDVALRCDPISGHVSLFWYQQALGQGPEFLTYFQNEAQLDKSGLPSDRFFAERPEGSVSTLKIQRTQQEDSAVYLCASSLADREETYEQYFGPGTRLTVT.

This chain uses TRBV6-1 with TRBJ1-1; maybe TRBD1 (5 bases). Germline V gene lookup returns CDR1 MNHNS and CDR2 SASEGT. Trimming cost V 4 bases and J 0 bases, with 12 bases left between them. The CDR3 is 15 amino acids. CDR3 residues: CASSAYRSMNTEAFF. The CDR3 coding sequence is TGTGCCAGCAGTGCTTACAGGAGCATGAACACTGAAGCTTTCTTT.

This chain joins TRBV27 and TRBJ2-3, with a weak D call TRBD2 (7 bases). V lost 2 bases to trimming and J lost 3 bases, with 18 bases between them. The germline V gene encodes CDR1 MNHEY and CDR2 SMNVEV (reference sequence). This CDR3 spans 17 amino acids. This chain's CDR3 is CASSLRGRRGGTDTQYF. The CDR3, as DNA: TGTGCCAGCAGTTTACGGGGGCGAAGGGGGGGAACAGATACGCAGTATTTT.

The count of this clonotype is one. V is TRBV20-1 and J is TRBJ2-7, with D hard to call. Germline CDR1 reads DFQATT; CDR2 reads SNEGSKA (reference sequence). Trimming left V 3 bases short and J 1 base short, with 10 bases between. CDR3 size: 13 residues. CDR3 sequence reads: CSARSRRSYEQYF. CDR3 DNA: TGCAGTGCTAGGTCGCGCAGGTCCTACGAGCAGTACTTC.

This clonotype was recorded many times. The genes are TRBV11-2 and TRBJ2-7; D not resolved. The V gene lost 4 bases and the J gene lost 5 bases, with 9 bases spanning the gap. This CDR3 is 12 amino acids long. Germline CDR1 and CDR2: SGHAT and FQNNGV. CDR3 sequence reads: CASSSAWNEQYF. The CDR3 nucleotides are TGTGCCAGCAGCTCAGCGTGGAACGAGCAGTACTTC.

This chain joins TRBV2 and TRBJ2-7; 7 bases align to TRBD1. Germline CDR1 and CDR2: SNHLY and FYNNEI. This CDR3 contains 14 residues. V shed 6 bases and J 3 bases; nucleotides not matched to a gene: 8. CDR3: CASRGTATGYEQYF. As DNA, the CDR3 is TGTGCCAGCAGGGGGACAGCGACTGGCTACGAGCAGTACTTC.

This clonotype was seen a handful of times. The chain carries TRBV2 and TRBJ2-5; 8 bases align to TRBD1. Per the germline V gene, CDR1 is SNHLY and CDR2 is FYNNEI. The CDR3 spans 15 residues. With 7 bases clipped from V and 2 bases from J, the junction kept 9 bases outside the gene matches. CDR3 nucleotides: TGTGCCAGCAAGCGGACAGGGAGCGCGCAAGAGACCCAGTACTTC. This gives the protein CASKRTGSAQETQYF. Full variable domain (remainder filled in from reference TRBV2 and TRBJ2-5): EPEVTQTPSHQVTQMGQEVILRCVPISNHLYFYWYRQILGQKVEFLVSFYNNEISEKSEIFDDQFSVERPDGSNFTLKIRSTKLEDSAMYFCASKRTGSAQETQYFGPGTRLLVL.

The V and J genes are TRBV9 and TRBJ1-3; D is unresolved. V was clipped by 1 base and J by 3 bases, with 11 bases between them. This CDR3 has 15 residues. CDR1 and CDR2 from the germline V gene are SGDLS and YYNGEE. CDR3 DNA sequence: TGTGCCAGCAGCGTATTCGGGGATGATGGAAACACCATATATTTT. Protein: CASSVFGDDGNTIYF.

The chain uses TRBV7-2 and TRBJ2-3; possible D gene TRBD2, 5 bases. The CDR3 runs 14 residues. Germline values: CDR1 SGHTA, CDR2 FQGNSA. Trimming took 5 bases from V and 0 from J, leaving 9 bases between them. This CDR3 reads CASSLGISTDTQYF. CDR3 DNA sequence: TGTGCCAGCAGCCTCGGGATTAGCACAGATACGCAGTATTTT.